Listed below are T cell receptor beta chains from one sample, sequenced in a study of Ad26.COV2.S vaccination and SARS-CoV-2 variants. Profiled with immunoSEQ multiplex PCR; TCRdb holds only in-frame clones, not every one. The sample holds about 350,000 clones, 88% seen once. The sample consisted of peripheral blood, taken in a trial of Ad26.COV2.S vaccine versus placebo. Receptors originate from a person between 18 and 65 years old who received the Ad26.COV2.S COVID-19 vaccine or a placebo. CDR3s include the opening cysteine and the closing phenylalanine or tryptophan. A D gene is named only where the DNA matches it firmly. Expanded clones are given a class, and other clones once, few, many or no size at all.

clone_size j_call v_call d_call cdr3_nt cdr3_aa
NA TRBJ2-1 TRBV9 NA TGTGCCAGCAGCGTAGGACAGCGCTCCTACAATGAGCAGTTCTTC CASSVGQRSYNEQFF
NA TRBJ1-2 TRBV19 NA TGTGCCAGTAGTATAGGTGGGACAACGACTAACTATGGCTACACCTTC CASSIGGTTTNYGYTF
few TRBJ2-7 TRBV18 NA TGTGCCAGCTCACCTGATCCCCCGACCTACGAGCAGTACTTC CASSPDPPTYEQYF
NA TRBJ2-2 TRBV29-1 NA TGCAGCGCCCGGGCCACTTCCACCGGGGAGCTGTTTTTT CSARATSTGELFF
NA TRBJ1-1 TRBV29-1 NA TGCAGCGTTCTATTACAGCAGAACACTGAAGCTTTCTTT CSVLLQQNTEAFF
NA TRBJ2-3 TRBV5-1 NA TGCGCCAGCAGCTTGGACAGTAGCACAGATACGCAGTATTTT CASSLDSSTDTQYF
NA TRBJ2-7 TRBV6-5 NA TGTGCCAGCAGACGAACAGGGACCTACGAGCAGTACTTC CASRRTGTYEQYF
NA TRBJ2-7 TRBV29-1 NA TGCAGCGTAACAACAGGGTATTCCTACGAGCAGTACTTC CSVTTGYSYEQYF
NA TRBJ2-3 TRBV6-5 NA TGTGCCAGCATTCACCCGGGAGCCACAGATACGCAGTATTTT CASIHPGATDTQYF
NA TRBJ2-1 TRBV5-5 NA TGTGCCAGCAGCTCGATTGACTCCGCGATTGAGCAGTTCTTC CASSSIDSAIEQFF
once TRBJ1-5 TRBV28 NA TGTGCCAGCAACCCATACCCTGAGGGGTATAGCAATCAGCCCCAGCATTTT CASNPYPEGYSNQPQHF
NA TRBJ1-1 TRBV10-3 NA TGTGCCATCAGTCCAGGTGCAAACACTGAAGCTTTCTTT CAISPGANTEAFF
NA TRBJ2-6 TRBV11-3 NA TGTGCCAGCAGCTACCGGAGGAAGGTCCCGATCTCTGGGGCCAACGTCCTGACTTTC CASSYRRKVPISGANVLTF
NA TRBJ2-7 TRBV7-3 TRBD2 TGTGCCAGCAGCTTAGGGGGAGCGGGGGTGAGGTGTTACGAGCAGTACTTC CASSLGGAGVRCYEQYF
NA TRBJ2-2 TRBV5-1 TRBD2 TGCGCCAGCAGCCGTCGACTAGCGGGGGCGAACACCGGGGAGCTGTTTTTT CASSRRLAGANTGELFF
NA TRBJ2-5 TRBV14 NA TGTGCCACCCGAACCCCAGTTGAATGGGAACAAGAGACCCAGTACTTC CATRTPVEWEQETQYF
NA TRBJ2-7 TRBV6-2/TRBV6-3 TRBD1 TGTGCCAGCAGTTATTTCCTTCCGGGACAGGGTTACGAGCAGTACTTC CASSYFLPGQGYEQYF
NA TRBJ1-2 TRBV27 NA TGTGCCAGCAGTTTCTCCCGTGCGAACTATGGCTACACCTTC CASSFSRANYGYTF
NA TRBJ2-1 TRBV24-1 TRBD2 TGTGCCACCAGGTCTAGCGGGGGAGATTACAATGAGCAGTTCTTC CATRSSGGDYNEQFF
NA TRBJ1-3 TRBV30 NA TGTGCCTGGAGTTATGCCAGCTCTGGAAACACCATATATTTT CAWSYASSGNTIYF
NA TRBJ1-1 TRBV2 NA TGTGCCAGCAGTGAACGAGATTACAGGAACACTGAAGCTTTCTTT CASSERDYRNTEAFF
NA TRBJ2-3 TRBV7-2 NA TGTGCCAGCAGCTTAGGTGCGGCGGGCACAGATACGCAGTATTTT CASSLGAAGTDTQYF
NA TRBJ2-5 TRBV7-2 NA TGTGCCAGCAGCTTGGGGGGGCTGGAGACCCAGTACTTC CASSLGGLETQYF
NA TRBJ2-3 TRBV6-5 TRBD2 TGTGCCAGCAGTTACTCTGGGACTAGCGGAGATACGCAGTATTTT CASSYSGTSGDTQYF
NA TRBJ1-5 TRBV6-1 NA TGTGCCAGCAGTGAACCAAAGGTTTCCCCCAATCAGCCCCAGCATTTT CASSEPKVSPNQPQHF
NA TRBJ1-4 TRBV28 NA TGTGCCAGCACCCCTGGGGTGACCAGTGAAAAACTGTTTTTT CASTPGVTSEKLFF
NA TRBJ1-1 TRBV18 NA TGTGCCAGCTCACCCCAGGGAGCCACTGAAGCTTTCTTT CASSPQGATEAFF
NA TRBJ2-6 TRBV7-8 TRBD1 TGTGCCAGCAGCTGGCACCGGGACAGGGTTGACTCTGGGGCCAACGTCCTGACTTTC CASSWHRDRVDSGANVLTF
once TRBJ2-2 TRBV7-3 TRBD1 TGTGCCAGCAGCTCCTCTACAGGGGCCGTGGAGCTGTTTTTT CASSSSTGAVELFF
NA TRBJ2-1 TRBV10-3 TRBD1 TGTGCCACCGGCCCTAGGGGGCCGGTCTCCAAAAATGAGCAGTTCTTC CATGPRGPVSKNEQFF
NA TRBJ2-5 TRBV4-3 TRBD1 TGCGCCAGCAGCCAGATGACAGGGGCTCTGGAGACCCAGTACTTC CASSQMTGALETQYF
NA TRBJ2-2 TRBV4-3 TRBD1 TGCGCCAGCAGCCAAGCCCGTTTTAAGACAGGGGCGGTCGGGGAGCTGTTTTTT CASSQARFKTGAVGELFF
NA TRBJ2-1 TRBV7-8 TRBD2 TGTGCCAGCAGCTTAGTCGTGGCGGGAGGGTACAATGAGCAGTTCTTC CASSLVVAGGYNEQFF
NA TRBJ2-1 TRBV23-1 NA TGCGCCAGCAGTCAATCGATAGGTTCAGGGGCGTTTGACAATGAGCAGTTCTTC CASSQSIGSGAFDNEQFF
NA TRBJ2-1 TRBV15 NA TGTGCCACCAGCAGAGATAGGGGACAGCAGTTCTTC CATSRDRGQQFF
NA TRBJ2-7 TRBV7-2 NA TGTGCCAGCAGTCCCCCCCCGGCCTACGAGCAGTACTTC CASSPPPAYEQYF
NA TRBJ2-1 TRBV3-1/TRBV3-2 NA TGTGCCAGCAGCCTCAAGGGTGGAAATGAGCAGTTCTTC CASSLKGGNEQFF
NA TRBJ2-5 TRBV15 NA TGTGCCACCAGCAGAGTATCACTGGGGGAGACCCAGTACTTC CATSRVSLGETQYF
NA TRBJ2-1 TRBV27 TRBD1 TGTGCCAGCCAAACCGGGGACAGCTCCTACAATGAGCAGTTCTTC CASQTGDSSYNEQFF
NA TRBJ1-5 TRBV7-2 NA TGTGCCAGCAGCTTCTGGGGTCCCCATCAGCCCCAGCATTTT CASSFWGPHQPQHF
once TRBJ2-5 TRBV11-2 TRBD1 TGTGCCAGCAGCTTTTGGGACAGGGGGGTAGAGACCCAGTACTTC CASSFWDRGVETQYF
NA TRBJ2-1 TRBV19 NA TGTGCCAGTAGTCGAGGGCCTTACAATGAGCAGTTCTTC CASSRGPYNEQFF
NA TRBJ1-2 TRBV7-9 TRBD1 TGTGCCAGCAGCTTAGTGACAGGGTTCTCCCAATCTCGGGGCTACACCTTC CASSLVTGFSQSRGYTF
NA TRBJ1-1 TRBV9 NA TGTGCCAGCAGCGTCACCAGCGGGCCTGAAGCTTTCTTT CASSVTSGPEAFF
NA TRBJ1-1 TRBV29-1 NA TGCACCGGAGAGGGGAACACTGAAGCTTTCTTT CTGEGNTEAFF
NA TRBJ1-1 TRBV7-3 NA TGTGCCAGCAGCGGGTGGATGGGTGACACTGAAGCTTTCTTT CASSGWMGDTEAFF
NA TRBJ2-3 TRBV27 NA TGTGCCAGCAGGGGCAACAGGTTGGCAGATACGCAGTATTTT CASRGNRLADTQYF
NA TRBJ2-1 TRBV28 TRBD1 TGTGCCAGCAGCATCTCCGGGACAGGGTCATACAATGAGCAGTTCTTC CASSISGTGSYNEQFF
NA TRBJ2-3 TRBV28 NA TGTGCCAGCAGTGACCATGGAGATACGCAGTATTTT CASSDHGDTQYF
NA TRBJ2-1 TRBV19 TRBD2 TGTGCCAGTAGTCCCAGGGTACTAGCGGGAGGGCCAAACGAGCAGTTCTTC CASSPRVLAGGPNEQFF
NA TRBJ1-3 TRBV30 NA TGTGCCTGGAGTGTAACACCCTACTCTGGAAACACCATATATTTT CAWSVTPYSGNTIYF
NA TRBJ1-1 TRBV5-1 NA TGCGCCAGCAGCTTGGGGGCGGAAGCTTTCTTT CASSLGAEAFF
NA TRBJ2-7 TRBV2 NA TGTGCCAGCAAACCTAGATCGGGACTCTCCTACGAGCAGTACTTC CASKPRSGLSYEQYF
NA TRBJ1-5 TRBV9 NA TGTGCCAGCAGCGTTTTGGGGGATAGCAATCAGCCCCAGCATTTT CASSVLGDSNQPQHF